Below are 2 T cell receptor beta chains sequenced from a single sample in a study of cytomegalovirus exposure and HLA in healthy donors. The primer mix had 60 Vbeta and 13 Jbeta primers. Profiled with immunoSEQ multiplex PCR; TCRdb holds only in-frame clones, not every one. The sample contains over 75,000 clones, 75% to 85% of which appear only once. Sequencing used PBMCs. These receptors were obtained from a male donor in good health and CMV-seropositive.

This chain uses TRBV4-1 with TRBJ2-5; 7 nucleotides line up with TRBD2. Germline CDR1 MGHRA, CDR2 YSYEKL. V lost 3 bases to trimming and J lost 3 bases; unmatched junction nucleotides: 7. There are 15 residues in the CDR3. This CDR3 reads CASSQAGTTEETQYF. CDR3 in DNA: TGCGCCAGCAGCCAGGCCGGGACTACCGAAGAGACCCAGTACTTC.

J is TRBJ2-3 and V is TRBV4-1; 7 bases are shared with TRBD1. V lost 4 bases to trimming and J lost 6 bases; unmatched junction nucleotides: 13. There are 16 residues in the CDR3. Germline lookup yields CDR1 MGHRA and CDR2 YSYEKL. The CDR3 reads CASSPQQGPQTDTQYF. Here the CDR3 DNA reads TGCGCCAGCAGCCCCCAACAGGGGCCCCAAACGGATACGCAGTATTTT.